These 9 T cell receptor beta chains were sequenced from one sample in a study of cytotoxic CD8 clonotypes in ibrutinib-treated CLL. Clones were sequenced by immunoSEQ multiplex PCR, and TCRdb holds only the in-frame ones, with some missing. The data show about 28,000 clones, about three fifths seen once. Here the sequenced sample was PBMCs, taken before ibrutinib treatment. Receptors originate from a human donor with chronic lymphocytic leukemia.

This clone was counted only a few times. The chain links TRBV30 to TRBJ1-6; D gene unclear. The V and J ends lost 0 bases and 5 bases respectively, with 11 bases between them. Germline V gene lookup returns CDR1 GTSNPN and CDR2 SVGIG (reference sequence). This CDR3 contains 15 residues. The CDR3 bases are TGTGCCTGGAGTGTGCTGGGGATCGATAATTCACCCCTCCACTTT. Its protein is CAWSVLGIDNSPLHF.

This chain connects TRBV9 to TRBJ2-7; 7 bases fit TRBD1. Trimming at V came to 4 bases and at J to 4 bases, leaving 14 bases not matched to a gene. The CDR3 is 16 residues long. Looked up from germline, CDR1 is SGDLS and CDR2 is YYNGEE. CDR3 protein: CASSPGQRTDEYEQYF. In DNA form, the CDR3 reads TGTGCCAGCAGCCCGGGACAGCGGACAGATGAGTACGAGCAGTACTTC.

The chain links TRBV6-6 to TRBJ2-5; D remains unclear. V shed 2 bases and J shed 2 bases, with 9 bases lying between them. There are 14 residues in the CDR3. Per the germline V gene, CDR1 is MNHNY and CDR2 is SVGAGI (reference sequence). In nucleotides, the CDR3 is TGTGCCAGCAGTTACCCCGAGCGACAAGAGACCCAGTACTTC. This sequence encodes CASSYPERQETQYF.

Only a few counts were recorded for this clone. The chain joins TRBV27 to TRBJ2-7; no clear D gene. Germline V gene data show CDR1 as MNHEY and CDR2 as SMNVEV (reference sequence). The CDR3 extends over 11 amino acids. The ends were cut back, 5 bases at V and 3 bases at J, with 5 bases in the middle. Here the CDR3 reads CASSLRYEQYF. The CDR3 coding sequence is TGTGCCAGCAGTCTCCGCTACGAGCAGTACTTC.

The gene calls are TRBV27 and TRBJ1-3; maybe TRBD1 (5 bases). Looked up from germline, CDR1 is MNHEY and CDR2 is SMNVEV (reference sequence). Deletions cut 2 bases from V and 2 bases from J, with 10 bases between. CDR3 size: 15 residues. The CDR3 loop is CASSLRGGPGNTIYF. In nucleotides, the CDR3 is TGTGCCAGCAGTTTAAGGGGAGGTCCTGGAAACACCATATATTTT.

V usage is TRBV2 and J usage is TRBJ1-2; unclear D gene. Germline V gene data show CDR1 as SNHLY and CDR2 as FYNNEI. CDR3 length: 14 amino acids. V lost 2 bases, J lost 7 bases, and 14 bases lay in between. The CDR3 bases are TGTGCCAGCAGTGAAACGGCGACGTGGGGTGGCTACACCTTC. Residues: CASSETATWGGYTF.

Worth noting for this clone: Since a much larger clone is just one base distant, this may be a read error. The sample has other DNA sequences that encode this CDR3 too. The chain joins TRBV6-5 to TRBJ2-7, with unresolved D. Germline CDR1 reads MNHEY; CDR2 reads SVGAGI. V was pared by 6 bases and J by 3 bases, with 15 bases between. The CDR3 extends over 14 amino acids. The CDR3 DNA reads TGTGCCAGCAGCTCGATCCAGAAGGTCTACGAGCAGTACTTC. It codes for CASSSIQKVYEQYF.

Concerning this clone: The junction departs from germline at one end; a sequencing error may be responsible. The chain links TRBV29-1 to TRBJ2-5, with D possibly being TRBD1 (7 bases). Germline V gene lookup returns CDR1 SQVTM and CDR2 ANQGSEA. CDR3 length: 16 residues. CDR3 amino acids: CRVEAGGRGVGWTQYF. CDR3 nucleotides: TGCAGAGTTGAAGCAGGTGGCAGGGGGGTCGGGTGGACCCAGTACTTC.

In nucleotides, the CDR3 is TGTGCCAGCAGCTTACGACAGGGGAGAGGCGAGCAGTACTTC. Protein sequence: CASSLRQGRGEQYF. The chain is built from TRBV7-8 and TRBJ2-7; 8 bases align to TRBD1. V trimming: 2 bases; J trimming: 6 bases; junction bases outside the gene matches: 6. Per germline, CDR1 SGHVS and CDR2 FQNEAQ. The CDR3 loop spans 14 amino acids. The full variable domain, with the rest looked up from reference TRBV7-8 and TRBJ2-7, is GAGVSQSPRYKVAKRGQDVALRCDPISGHVSLFWYQQALGQGPEFLTYFQNEAQLDKSGLPSDRFFAERPEGSVSTLKIQRTQQEDSAVYLCASSLRQGRGEQYFGPGTRLTVT.